Below, 30 T cell receptor beta chains from the same sample are listed, as sequenced in a study of cytomegalovirus exposure and HLA in healthy donors. Assay: immunoSEQ multiplex PCR; the TCRdb copy retains only in-frame clones and omits some. Of some 80,000 clones listed, 95% to 97% are singletons. Sequencing used PBMCs. The receptors originated from a young man in good health and CMV-seropositive.

The J gene is TRBJ1-1, the V gene TRBV4-1; possible D gene TRBD1, 5 bases. Looked up from germline, CDR1 is MGHRA and CDR2 is YSYEKL. The CDR3 is 17 residues long. V shed 4 bases and J shed 3 bases, with 21 bases lying between them. The CDR3 region has the DNA TGCGCCAGCAGCCGACAAGAGTCTTGGGGGGGGGACACTGAAGCTTTCTTT. Amino acids: CASSRQESWGGDTEAFF.

This chain connects TRBV7-8 to TRBJ2-7, with 9 bases matching TRBD1. V dropped 0 bases and J dropped 6; count of bases not matched to a gene: 6. The CDR3 runs 15 residues. Germline CDR1 is SGHVS and CDR2 is FQNEAQ. The CDR3 here is CASSLASTGGSEQYF. The CDR3 DNA is TGTGCCAGCAGCTTAGCTTCGACAGGGGGTAGCGAGCAGTACTTC.

The chain has TRBV7-9 and TRBJ1-1; D unclear. Germline assignment: CDR1 SEHNR and CDR2 FQNEAQ (reference sequence). The V end lost 0 bases, the J end lost 5 bases, and 10 bases lay between the germline ends. This CDR3 comprises 14 residues. The CDR3, as DNA: TGTGCCAGCAGCTTAGCGCGGACGGGGACTGAAGCTTTCTTT. Its translation: CASSLARTGTEAFF.

Written as DNA, the CDR3 is TGTGCCTGGAGGGGCGGACAGGGCAACACCGGGGAGCTGTTTTTT. Translating it yields CAWRGGQGNTGELFF. The genes are TRBV30 and TRBJ2-2, with 8 bases that match TRBD1. Germline assignment: CDR1 GTSNPN and CDR2 SVGIG (reference sequence). The CDR3 consists of 15 residues. The trim removed 3 bases at V and 2 bases at J, leaving 5 bases unmatched.

The chain couples TRBV5-5 to TRBJ1-2; D unresolved. V shed 5 bases and J shed 1 base, with 15 bases lying between them. CDR1 is SGHKS and CDR2 is YYEKEE in the germline V gene (reference sequence). The CDR3 is made up of 15 amino acids. The CDR3 DNA follows: TGTGCCAGCAGGGACTTGCGGACGGATAACTATGGCTACACCTTC. It is translated as CASRDLRTDNYGYTF.

The J gene is TRBJ2-3, the V gene TRBV27, with D perhaps TRBD1 (6 bases). V shed 0 bases and J shed 1 base, with 11 bases lying between them. The CDR3 runs to 16 residues. Germline V lookup: CDR1 MNHEY, CDR2 SMNVEV (reference sequence). The CDR3 coding sequence is TGTGCCAGCAGTTTATCCCGAGGGGGAGGCACAGATACGCAGTATTTT. As protein: CASSLSRGGGTDTQYF.

This clone came up once. V gene TRBV11-3 combines with J gene TRBJ2-7; 8 bases fit TRBD1. J gave up 5 bases and V 5 bases, and 11 bases lay outside the gene matches. Looked up from germline, CDR1 is SGHNT and CDR2 is YENEEA. The length of the CDR3 is 15 residues. In DNA, the CDR3 is TGTGCCAGCAGCACGCGGACAGGGCCGGGGCACGAGCAGTACTTC. It codes for CASSTRTGPGHEQYF.

This chain connects TRBV6-5 to TRBJ2-1; 8 nucleotides align to TRBD2. Looked up from germline, CDR1 is MNHEY and CDR2 is SVGAGI. V was clipped by 0 bases and J by 5 bases; unmatched bases: 3. This CDR3 is 15 amino acids long. Here the CDR3 DNA reads TGTGCCAGCAGTTACTCTACTAGCGGACACAATGAGCAGTTCTTC. Its protein product is CASSYSTSGHNEQFF.

The table lists this clone with a few counts. The chain joins TRBV6-1 to TRBJ1-4; D unresolved. CDR1 MNHNS and CDR2 SASEGT come from the germline V gene. Deletions cut 5 bases from V and 3 bases from J, with 13 bases between. There are 15 residues in the CDR3. The CDR3 sequence is CASSTGGGPNEKLFF. The CDR3 DNA reads as TGTGCCAGCAGTACCGGAGGAGGGCCTAATGAAAAACTGTTTTTT.

The chain couples TRBV2 to TRBJ1-2; D is uncertain. This CDR3 has 13 residues. V lost 6 bases to trimming and J lost 6 bases, with 14 bases between them. Germline assignment: CDR1 SNHLY and CDR2 FYNNEI. The CDR3 sequence: CASRGGGSHGYTF. The CDR3 DNA is TGTGCCAGCAGGGGTGGAGGGAGCCATGGCTACACCTTC.

This chain uses TRBV10-2 with TRBJ2-5; TRBD1 matches at 7 bases. This CDR3 region has 13 residues. Germline V gene lookup returns CDR1 WSHSY and CDR2 SAAADI. The V and J ends lost 5 bases and 1 base, in that order; junction bases with no gene match: 1. The CDR3 region is CASSRDSQETQYF. The CDR3 coding sequence is TGCGCCAGCAGTCGGGACAGCCAAGAGACCCAGTACTTC.

This sequence joins TRBV29-1 and TRBJ2-3, with 9 bases identical to TRBD2. Unmatched junction bases numbered 14, after V lost 3 bases and J lost 1 base. Germline CDR1 and CDR2: SQVTM and ANQGSEA. CDR3 length equals 18 residues. CDR3 nucleotide sequence: TGCAGCGTTGATCGCGGCCCGCGGGCGGGAGGGGGCACAGATACGCAGTATTTT. The encoded protein is CSVDRGPRAGGGTDTQYF.

The gene calls are TRBV28 and TRBJ2-1, with D perhaps TRBD2 (5 bases). The CDR3 length is 14 residues. Germline-derived CDR1 and CDR2 are MDHEN and SYDVKM. Trimming removed 6 bases from V and 5 bases from J, with 14 bases in between. CDR3 nucleotides: TGTGCCAGCAGCGAAGAGGGATACAACAATGAGCAGTTCTTC. The encoded protein is CASSEEGYNNEQFF. Full variable domain (remainder filled in from reference TRBV28 and TRBJ2-1): DVKVTQSSRYLVKRTGEKVFLECVQDMDHENMFWYRQDPGLGLRLIYFSYDVKMKEKGDIPEGYSVSREKKERFSLILESASTNQTSMYLCASSEEGYNNEQFFGPGTRLTVL.

V gene TRBV5-6 combines with J gene TRBJ2-1; D is ambiguous. The CDR3 loop spans 11 amino acids. V gave up 4 bases and J gave up 10 bases, with 9 bases separating them. Germline assignment: CDR1 SGHDT and CDR2 YYEEEE. The CDR3 protein is CASSRNYEQFF. CDR3 DNA: TGTGCCAGCAGCCGGAACTACGAGCAGTTCTTC.

The CDR3 reads CASTRGHYGYTF. CDR3 nucleotides: TGTGCCAGTACCAGGGGACACTATGGCTACACCTTC. V usage is TRBV19 and J usage is TRBJ1-2, with TRBD1 as a possible D gene (6 bases). The CDR3 is 12 residues long. CDR1 and CDR2 (germline): LNHDA, SQIVND (reference sequence). V lost 7 bases and J lost 3, with 9 bases in between. Full variable domain (remainder filled in from reference TRBV19 and TRBJ1-2): DGGITQSPKYLFRKEGQNVTLSCEQNLNHDAMYWYRQDPGQGLRLIYYSQIVNDFQKGDIAEGYSVSREKKESFPLTVTSAQKNPTAFYLCASTRGHYGYTFGSGTRLTVV.

V gene TRBV9 combines with J gene TRBJ2-1; 15 nucleotides align to TRBD2. J gave up 1 base and V 3 bases, and 23 bases lay outside the gene matches. The germline gives CDR1 SGDLS, CDR2 YYNGEE. The CDR3 has 24 amino acids. CDR3 protein: CASSAAGTGALTGTSGRSYNEQFF. DNA for the CDR3: TGTGCCAGCAGCGCCGCCGGGACAGGGGCTTTAACCGGGACTAGCGGGAGGTCCTACAATGAGCAGTTCTTC.

This chain links TRBV19 with TRBJ2-1; D may be TRBD1 (6 bases). The ends were cut back, 5 bases at V and 6 bases at J, with 11 bases in the middle. CDR3 length equals 13 residues. Germline CDR1 and CDR2: LNHDA and SQIVND (reference sequence). CDR3 DNA: TGTGCCAGTAGTGCCTCAGGGGCCAATGAGCAGTTCTTC. Translated, it gives CASSASGANEQFF.

The sample holds one count of this clone. This chain links TRBV5-1 with TRBJ2-7, with 11 bases that match TRBD2. CDR1 and CDR2 from the germline V gene are SGHRS and YFSETQ. This CDR3 comprises 15 residues. V gave up 4 bases and J gave up 3 bases; unmatched junction bases: 6. In nucleotides, the CDR3 is TGCGCCAGCAGCCCAACTAGCGGGAGTAGCTACGAGCAGTACTTC. Translation gives CASSPTSGSSYEQYF.

The chain joins TRBV5-4 to TRBJ2-1; weak D call: TRBD2 (6 bases). The CDR3 consists of 16 residues. Germline CDR1 and CDR2: SGHNT and YYREEE (reference sequence). Trimming took off 3 bases at V and 8 bases at J, with 21 bases between the two ends. Here the CDR3 reads CASSSEGGQGAHEQFF. CDR3 bases: TGTGCCAGCAGCTCGGAGGGCGGCCAAGGCGCGCATGAGCAGTTCTTC.

J is TRBJ2-3 and V is TRBV10-3; weak D call: TRBD2 (5 bases). Germline values: CDR1 ENHRY, CDR2 SYGVKD. This CDR3 is built from 14 residues. V was pared by 2 bases and J by 1 base, with 7 bases between. The CDR3 nucleotides read TGTGCCATCAGTGAGGGTAGCGGCACAGATACGCAGTATTTT. Protein product: CAISEGSGTDTQYF.

The chain couples TRBV4-2 to TRBJ2-5; 9 bases map to TRBD2. V gave up 1 base and J gave up 0 bases; unmatched junction bases: 3. The length of the CDR3 is 16 residues. Germline V lookup: CDR1 LGHNA, CDR2 YNFKEQ. The CDR3 DNA follows: TGTGCCAGCAGCCAAGTCACTAGCGGGTACCAAGAGACCCAGTACTTC. This sequence encodes CASSQVTSGYQETQYF.

The chain couples TRBV2 to TRBJ2-7, with 7 nucleotides matching TRBD2. V trimming: 9 bases; J trimming: 7 bases; junction bases outside the gene matches: 9. The CDR3 contains 12 residues. In germline, CDR1 is SNHLY, CDR2 FYNNEI. The CDR3 DNA reads TGTGCCAGTTGGGGCCTCGGGGGGGAGCAGTACTTC. Protein sequence: CASWGLGGEQYF.

CDR3 bases: TGTGCCAGCAGTGATGGGGACGGATTATCGTTTCGGGCAGGGGGAGGTCAGCCCCAGCATTTT. It encodes CASSDGDGLSFRAGGGQPQHF. The rearrangement uses TRBV2 and TRBJ1-5, with 7 bases fitting TRBD1. Trimming took 3 bases from V and 6 from J; bases not matched to a gene: 26. The CDR3 runs 21 residues. Germline values: CDR1 SNHLY, CDR2 FYNNEI.

V usage is TRBV18 and J usage is TRBJ1-2, with 7 bases that match TRBD1. The CDR3 is made up of 15 amino acids. Per germline, CDR1 KGHSH and CDR2 LQKENI. V lost 6 bases and J lost 4; bases outside the gene matches: 11. The CDR3 region has the DNA TGTGCCAGCTCCCGCGATAGGGACAGCAGCTATGGCTACACCTTC. Protein sequence: CASSRDRDSSYGYTF. Using reference TRBV18 and TRBJ1-2 for the parts outside the CDR3, the full variable domain is NAGVMQNPRHLVRRRGQEARLRCSPMKGHSHVYWYRQLPEEGLKFMVYLQKENIIDESGMPKERFSAEFPKEGPSILRIQQVVRGDSAAYFCASSRDRDSSYGYTFGSGTRLTVV.

The V call is TRBV7-9, the J call TRBJ2-1; the D gene is possibly TRBD1 (6 bases). The CDR3 extends over 13 amino acids. Germline CDR1 is SEHNR and CDR2 is FQNEAQ (reference sequence). V was clipped by 11 bases and J by 7 bases, with 18 bases between them. CDR3 nucleotide sequence: TGTGCCGGAAATAGGGGGTCTCAGAATGAGCAGTTCTTC. Encoded protein: CAGNRGSQNEQFF.

V and J are TRBV11-1 and TRBJ2-1, with D possibly matching TRBD2 (5 bases). The germline CDR1 and CDR2 sequences are SGHAT and FQDESV (reference sequence). V gave up 1 base and J gave up 9 bases, with 16 bases separating them. The CDR3 length is 15 residues. CDR3 sequence reads: CASSLVGISEGEQFF. DNA of the CDR3: TGTGCCAGCAGCTTAGTTGGTATTAGCGAAGGTGAGCAGTTCTTC.

CDR3 amino acids: CASADRVRTDTQYF. CDR3 sequence (DNA): TGTGCCAGCGCCGACAGGGTTCGGACAGATACGCAGTATTTT. V is TRBV2 and J is TRBJ2-3, with 7 bases aligning to TRBD1. This CDR3 is 14 amino acids long. V trimming: 8 bases; J trimming: 3 bases; junction bases outside the gene matches: 8. Germline lookup yields CDR1 SNHLY and CDR2 FYNNEI.

The gene calls are TRBV28 and TRBJ1-5; 8 nucleotides agree with TRBD1. Germline assignment: CDR1 MDHEN and CDR2 SYDVKM. The CDR3 totals 13 residues. V shed 8 bases, J shed 4 bases, and the junction held 4 bases outside the gene matches. The CDR3 reads CASRQGLNQPQHF. The CDR3 nucleotides read TGTGCCAGCCGACAGGGGCTAAATCAGCCCCAGCATTTT.

There are a few counts of this clone. The rearrangement links TRBV30 to TRBJ2-5; D remains ambiguous. The CDR3 consists of 11 residues. The V end was cut by 2 bases, the J end by 8 bases, with 9 bases between. CDR1 and CDR2 from the germline V gene are GTSNPN and SVGIG (reference sequence). The CDR3 spells CAWSPQDTQYF. The CDR3 coding sequence is TGTGCCTGGAGTCCTCAGGATACCCAGTACTTC. The full variable domain, rest sourced from reference TRBV30 and TRBJ2-5, is SQTIHQWPATLVQPVGSPLSLECTVEGTSNPNLYWYRQAAGRGLQLLFYSVGIGQISSEVPQNLSASRPQDRQFILSSKKLLLSDSGFYLCAWSPQDTQYFGPGTRLLVL.

The genes are TRBV6-5 and TRBJ2-3, with 9 bases that match TRBD1. J was trimmed by 6 bases and V by 0 bases; bases with no gene match: 4. Germline V lookup: CDR1 MNHEY, CDR2 SVGAGI. The CDR3 is 15 residues long. The CDR3 bases are TGTGCCAGCAGTTACTCGTACAGGGGGCAGGATACGCAGTATTTT. This translates into CASSYSYRGQDTQYF.